What follows are 24 T cell receptor beta chains derived from one specimen sequenced in a study of shared clonotypes between healthy human individuals. TCRdb's table, derived via immunoSEQ multiplex PCR, lists solely in-frame clones and lacks some. This table holds about 590,000 clones, nearly 97% found once. Naive CD8 populations comprised CD45RO-negative cells positively selected for CCR7, excluding terminally differentiated effector memory CD45RA+ cells. Sequencing used naive CD8+ T cells sorted from blood. These TCRs come from a woman younger than 45 in good health.

The chain has TRBV21-1 and TRBJ2-2; the table's D call, TRBD1, was not checked against the DNA. TRBV21-1 is tagged as a pseudogene. This CDR3 contains 15 residues. This CDR3 reads CASPGQGARTGELFF. CDR3 sequence (DNA): TGTGCCAGTCCGGGACAGGGGGCTCGCACCGGGGAGCTGTTTTTT.

This chain connects TRBV7-6 to TRBJ2-7, with D possibly TRBD1 on 5 matching bases. V was shortened by 5 bases and J by 0 bases, with 8 bases between the two germline ends. The CDR3 totals 13 residues. The germline gives CDR1 SGHVS, CDR2 FNYEAQ. Here the CDR3 reads CASSPDISYEQYF. The CDR3 region has the DNA TGTGCCAGCAGCCCGGACATCTCCTACGAGCAGTACTTC. The complete variable domain, with remaining parts taken from reference TRBV7-6 and TRBJ2-7, reads GAGVSQSPRYKVTKRGQDVALRCDPISGHVSLYWYRQALGQGPEFLTYFNYEAQQDKSGLPNDRFSAERPEGSISTLTIQRTEQRDSAMYRCASSPDISYEQYFGPGTRLTVT.

The chain is built from TRBV6-5 and TRBJ1-2; D gene uncertain. The V end was cut by 6 bases, the J end by 4 bases, with 9 bases between. The CDR3 extends over 12 amino acids. Per the germline V gene, CDR1 is MNHEY and CDR2 is SVGAGI. The CDR3 sequence is CASRSLGYGYTF. DNA of the CDR3: TGTGCCAGCAGATCCTTGGGCTATGGCTACACCTTC.

The chain is built from TRBV28 and TRBJ2-1; either TRBD1 or TRBD2 may supply D (5 bases each). The CDR3 covers 13 residues. Germline values: CDR1 MDHEN, CDR2 SYDVKM. Trimming stripped 7 bases from V and 9 bases from J, with 16 bases between. The CDR3 protein is CASISRGQLEQFF. The CDR3 region has the DNA TGTGCCAGCATATCGAGGGGCCAACTTGAGCAGTTCTTC. The full variable domain, with the rest looked up from reference TRBV28 and TRBJ2-1, is DVKVTQSSRYLVKRTGEKVFLECVQDMDHENMFWYRQDPGLGLRLIYFSYDVKMKEKGDIPEGYSVSREKKERFSLILESASTNQTSMYLCASISRGQLEQFFGPGTRLTVL.

This clone was detected once. The chain is built from TRBV10-3 and TRBJ1-5; TRBD1 is a possible D gene (5 bases). The V end was cut by 2 bases, the J end by 7 bases, with 15 bases between. CDR1 and CDR2 from the germline V gene are ENHRY and SYGVKD. This CDR3 has 15 amino acids. The CDR3: CAISEGPGWLQPQHF. In DNA, the CDR3 is TGTGCCATCAGTGAGGGGCCAGGGTGGCTCCAGCCCCAGCATTTT.

The J gene is TRBJ2-1, the V gene TRBV14; 8 nucleotides line up with TRBD1. CDR1 is SGHDN, CDR2 FVKESK, per germline. The CDR3 is 16 residues long. Trimming cost V 4 bases and J 1 base; bases outside gene matches: 6. The CDR3 spells CASSRGTGLSYNEQFF. CDR3 nucleotides: TGTGCCAGCAGCCGAGGGACAGGACTTTCCTACAATGAGCAGTTCTTC.

This chain connects TRBV27 to TRBJ2-5; D remains unclear. The last part of the DNA fits TRBJ2-7 better; the J call may be wrong. CDR1 and CDR2 from the germline V gene are MNHEY and SMNVEV (reference sequence). The CDR3 spans 12 residues. The CDR3 is CASSQFTYEQYF. Written as DNA, the CDR3 is TGTGCCAGCAGTCAATTTACCTACGAGCAGTACTTC.

The V call is TRBV28, the J call TRBJ2-7; 7 nucleotides match TRBD1. The CDR3 spans 14 residues. The V and J ends lost 5 bases and 5 bases, in that order; junction bases with no gene match: 9. Germline V lookup: CDR1 MDHEN, CDR2 SYDVKM. CDR3 protein: CASSLSRGFNEQYF. The CDR3 bases are TGTGCCAGCAGTCTGTCCAGGGGGTTCAACGAGCAGTACTTC.

V gene TRBV18 combines with J gene TRBJ2-7; possibly TRBD2 for D (6 bases). V lost 5 bases and J lost 5, with 7 bases in between. CDR3 length: 11 residues. Germline assignment: CDR1 KGHSH and CDR2 LQKENI. CDR3: CASSSGDEQYF. As DNA, the CDR3 is TGTGCCAGCTCATCGGGGGACGAGCAGTACTTC.

The gene calls are TRBV6-5 and TRBJ1-3; D is unresolved. The CDR3 spans 13 residues. CDR1 is MNHEY and CDR2 is SVGAGI in the germline V gene. V shed 2 bases and J shed 4 bases, with 6 bases lying between them. The chain's CDR3 is CASSYVEGNTIYF. In nucleotides, the CDR3 is TGTGCCAGCAGTTACGTAGAGGGAAACACCATATATTTT.

This clone is a singleton in its sample. This rearrangement joins TRBV7-6 to TRBJ1-1; D is perhaps TRBD1 (5 bases). Germline V gene data show CDR1 as SGHVS and CDR2 as FNYEAQ. This CDR3 has 15 amino acids. The V end lost 1 base, the J end lost 3 bases, and 12 bases lay between the germline ends. The DNA for the CDR3 is TGTGCCAGCAGCTTAGAGCCAGGGAGCGACACTGAAGCTTTCTTT. This sequence encodes CASSLEPGSDTEAFF.

This rearrangement joins TRBV10-1 to TRBJ1-5, with D maybe TRBD1 (6 bases). V was cut by 6 bases and J by 5 bases, with 23 bases left in between. The CDR3 totals 17 residues. The germline CDR1 and CDR2 sequences are WNHNN and SYGVQD (reference sequence). CDR3 region: CASSSSGASAGDQPQHF. The CDR3 DNA reads as TGCGCCAGCAGCTCCTCGGGAGCTTCCGCAGGGGATCAGCCCCAGCATTTT.

The V gene is TRBV28, the J gene TRBJ2-1, with TRBD1 matching over 7 bases. There are 13 residues in the CDR3. The V and J ends lost 6 bases and 7 bases, in that order; junction bases with no gene match: 6. Germline loops: CDR1 MDHEN, CDR2 SYDVKM. The CDR3 nucleotides are TGTGCCAGCAGCCCCAACAGGGGAAATGAGCAGTTCTTC. Translated: CASSPNRGNEQFF.

The J gene is TRBJ2-5, the V gene TRBV10-3; tentative D call: TRBD1 (5 bases). The closer fit of TRBJ2-7 to the DNA end suggests the J call may be wrong. The CDR3 loop spans 14 amino acids. Germline CDR1 and CDR2: ENHRY and SYGVKD. CDR3 residues: CAISEDSPSYEQYF. Here the CDR3 DNA reads TGTGCCATCAGTGAGGACAGCCCATCCTACGAGCAGTACTTC.

The chain couples TRBV11-2 to TRBJ2-1; D may be TRBD2 (5 bases). The CDR3 loop spans 13 amino acids. With 0 bases removed from V and 6 bases from J, the gap between germline ends came to 6 bases. Germline lookup yields CDR1 SGHAT and CDR2 FQNNGV. The CDR3 DNA is TGTGCCAGCAGCTTAGATCTAGCCAATGAGCAGTTCTTC. It yields the protein CASSLDLANEQFF.

The V and J genes are TRBV29-1 and TRBJ1-2; D remains ambiguous. V was shortened by 7 bases and J by 2 bases, with 14 bases between the two germline ends. Germline CDR1 and CDR2: SQVTM and ANQGSEA. The CDR3 spans 13 residues. The CDR3 protein is CSDRDTTNYGYTF. Written as DNA, the CDR3 is TGCAGCGACAGAGACACAACCAACTATGGCTACACCTTC. Variable domain in full (rest from reference TRBV29-1 and TRBJ1-2): SAVISQKPSRDICQRGTSLTIQCQVDSQVTMMFWYRQQPGQSLTLIATANQGSEATYESGFVIDKFPISRPNLTFSTLTVSNMSPEDSSIYLCSDRDTTNYGYTFGSGTRLTVV.

This chain joins TRBV2 and TRBJ2-7; 13 bases align to TRBD2. This CDR3 region has 16 residues. The V segment lost 6 bases and the J segment 4 bases; nucleotides outside the gene matches: 9. Looked up from germline, CDR1 is SNHLY and CDR2 is FYNNEI. This CDR3 reads CASSAGLAGNQYEQYF. CDR3 sequence (DNA): TGTGCCAGCAGCGCGGGACTAGCGGGAAATCAATACGAGCAGTACTTC. Full variable domain (remainder filled in from reference TRBV2 and TRBJ2-7): EPEVTQTPSHQVTQMGQEVILRCVPISNHLYFYWYRQILGQKVEFLVSFYNNEISEKSEIFDDQFSVERPDGSNFTLKIRSTKLEDSAMYFCASSAGLAGNQYEQYFGPGTRLTVT.

CDR3: CASSYGRGEGTDTQYF. DNA of the CDR3: TGTGCCAGCAGTTACGGGCGGGGAGAGGGCACAGATACGCAGTATTTT. V gene TRBV6-6 combines with J gene TRBJ2-3; D possibly corresponds to TRBD2 (6 bases). Between the trimmed V and J ends, which lost 2 bases and 1 base, there was a span of 13 bases. The germline V gene encodes CDR1 MNHNY and CDR2 SVGAGI (reference sequence). CDR3 length: 16 amino acids.

This clone was recorded only once. The rearrangement joins TRBV28 to TRBJ1-1; no firm D call. Trimming pared 2 bases from V and 3 bases from J, leaving 16 bases between. From germline, CDR1 is MDHEN and CDR2 SYDVKM. The length of the CDR3 is 16 residues. The CDR3 sequence: CASSLDTTREDTEAFF. CDR3 sequence (DNA): TGTGCCAGCAGTTTAGACACAACTCGTGAGGACACTGAAGCTTTCTTT.

This rearrangement joins TRBV29-1 to TRBJ1-1; D is possibly TRBD1 (5 bases). The CDR3 extends over 12 amino acids. Germline V gene sequence: CDR1 SQVTM, CDR2 ANQGSEA. Trimming took 0 bases from V and 10 from J, leaving 12 bases between them. The CDR3 coding sequence is TGCAGCGTTGAAGATCTAACGGGGGGAGCTTTCTTT. Protein: CSVEDLTGGAFF.

The J gene is TRBJ2-1, the V gene TRBV7-6; D not resolved. Germline CDR1 is SGHVS and CDR2 is FNYEAQ. V lost 2 bases, J lost 4 bases, and 6 bases lay in between. The CDR3 runs 13 residues. The CDR3 DNA sequence: TGTGCCAGCAGCTTAAGAGATTACAATGAGCAGTTCTTC. Protein: CASSLRDYNEQFF.

The chain recombines TRBV9 with TRBJ2-7; maybe TRBD2 (5 bases). Trimming shortened V by 8 bases and J by 0 bases, and 18 bases separated the two germline ends. From germline, CDR1 is SGDLS and CDR2 YYNGEE. The length of the CDR3 is 15 residues. The CDR3 nucleotides are TGTGCCAGTGCCGTCAAGTGGGAGAGCTCCTACGAGCAGTACTTC. Protein product: CASAVKWESSYEQYF.

The chain is built from TRBV7-2 and TRBJ2-1, with 9 nucleotides matching TRBD2. CDR1 is SGHTA and CDR2 is FQGNSA in the germline V gene. The CDR3 runs to 13 residues. J gave up 9 bases and V 4 bases, and 4 bases lay outside the gene matches. DNA of the CDR3: TGTGCCAGCAGCTCCTTAGCGGGAGCTGAGCAGTTCTTC. Encoded protein: CASSSLAGAEQFF. The full variable domain, rest sourced from reference TRBV7-2 and TRBJ2-1, is GAGVSQSPSNKVTEKGKDVELRCDPISGHTALYWYRQSLGQGLEFLIYFQGNSAPDKSGLPSDRFSAERTGGSVSTLTIQRTQQEDSAVYLCASSSLAGAEQFFGPGTRLTVL.

This sequence joins TRBV28 and TRBJ2-3, with TRBD2 matching 7 bases. Germline CDR1 MDHEN, CDR2 SYDVKM. This CDR3 spans 16 amino acids. Trimming cost V 8 bases and J 1 base; bases outside gene matches: 12. The CDR3 nucleotides are TGTGCCAGCGTATCCCCCCTCGCGGGAGGCACAGATACGCAGTATTTT. Translation: CASVSPLAGGTDTQYF.